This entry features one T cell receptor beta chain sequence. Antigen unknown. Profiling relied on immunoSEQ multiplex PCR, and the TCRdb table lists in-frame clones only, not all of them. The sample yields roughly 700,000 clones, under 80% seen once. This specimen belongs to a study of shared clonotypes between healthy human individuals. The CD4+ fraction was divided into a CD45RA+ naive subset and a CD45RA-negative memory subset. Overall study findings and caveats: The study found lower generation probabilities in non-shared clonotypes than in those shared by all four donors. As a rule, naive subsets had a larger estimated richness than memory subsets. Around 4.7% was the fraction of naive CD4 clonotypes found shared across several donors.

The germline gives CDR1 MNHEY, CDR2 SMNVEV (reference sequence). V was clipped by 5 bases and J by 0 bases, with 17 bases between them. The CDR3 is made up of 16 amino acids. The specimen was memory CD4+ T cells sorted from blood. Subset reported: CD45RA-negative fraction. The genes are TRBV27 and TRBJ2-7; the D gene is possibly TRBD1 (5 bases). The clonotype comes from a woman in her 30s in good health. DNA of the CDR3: TGTGCCAGCAGTCAAGAAGGGGTTTTCTCCTCCTACGAGCAGTACTTC. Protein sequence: CASSQEGVFSSYEQYF.